The rows below give T cell receptor beta chains drawn from one sample of a study of technical replicates of blood from several donors. TCRdb's table, derived via immunoSEQ multiplex PCR, lists solely in-frame clones and lacks some. The data contain some 56,000 clones, just over 90% of them seen just once; the ten biggest clones take up about 4%. The sequencing input was PBMCs. Receptors originate from a human donor in good health. Some clones in this sample may be carry-over from other donors' samples. CDR3s include the opening cysteine and the closing phenylalanine or tryptophan. D genes are given only for firm matches. Size tells how often a clone was seen (once, few, many) or the class of an expanded clone, and some rows leave it out.

TRBV29-1,-,TRBD1,TRBJ2-5,TGCAGCGTTTTTACAGGGGCGCCAGGGACCCAGTACTTC,CSVFTGAPGTQYF
TRBV5-4,-,-,TRBJ2-7,TGTGCCAGCAGCTTGGGAGGGTCGAACTCCTACGAGCAGTACTTC,CASSLGGSNSYEQYF
TRBV29-1,-,TRBD2,TRBJ2-1,TGCAGCGTGACCCGGACTAGCGGGGGGGAGCAGTTCTTC,CSVTRTSGGEQFF
TRBV7-9,-,-,TRBJ2-7,TGTGCCAGCAGCTTCCCAGCGGGCGAGCAGTACTTC,CASSFPAGEQYF
TRBV7-2,-,-,TRBJ2-7,TGTGCCAGCAGCCCAGGCGGGGGCCGATCCTACGAGCAGTACTTC,CASSPGGGRSYEQYF
TRBV11-2,-,-,TRBJ2-4,TGTGCCAGCAGCGAAGCACGGGGTTGGGGAAACATTCAGTACTTC,CASSEARGWGNIQYF
TRBV9,-,-,TRBJ2-7,TGTGCCAGCAGCGTAGATGGGGGCAACTCCTACGAGCAGTACTTC,CASSVDGGNSYEQYF
TRBV18,-,-,TRBJ1-1,TGTGCCAGCTCACTCGACAGGAGTGAAGCTTTCTTT,CASSLDRSEAFF
TRBV5-8,-,-,TRBJ1-1,TGTGCCAGCAGCTTGGATGCGCTTACTGAAGCTTTCTTT,CASSLDALTEAFF
TRBV7-8,-,-,TRBJ2-7,TGTGCCAGCAGCTCCGGTGGGGCTTACGAGCAGTACTTC,CASSSGGAYEQYF
TRBV29-1,-,-,TRBJ2-1,TGCAGCGTTGAGACGGTCGGGACTGGAACCAATGAGCAGTTCTTC,CSVETVGTGTNEQFF
TRBV4-1,-,TRBD2,TRBJ2-5,TGCGCCAGCAGATACAGCGGGGGCTTACAAGAGACCCAGTACTTC,CASRYSGGLQETQYF
TRBV28,-,-,TRBJ1-4,TGTGCCAGCAGTACCTCAGGAGAAAAACTGTTTTTT,CASSTSGEKLFF
TRBV7-3,-,TRBD2,TRBJ2-1,TGTGCCAGCAGCTTAAGCGGGAGGGAGAATGAGCAGTTCTTC,CASSLSGRENEQFF
TRBV13,-,-,TRBJ2-3,TGTGCCAGCAGCCGAAAATCCCGAAACTTTGGAGATACGCAGTATTTT,CASSRKSRNFGDTQYF
TRBV21-1,-,-,TRBJ1-2,TGTGCCAACCGGACAGGGAACTATGGCTACACCTTC,CANRTGNYGYTF
TRBV7-2,-,TRBD2,TRBJ2-5,TGTGCCAGCAGCTCGTCACGACTAGCGGGAGTGGAGACCCAGTACTTC,CASSSSRLAGVETQYF
TRBV10-3,-,TRBD2,TRBJ2-7,TGTGCCATCAGTGAGTCGCTCGCTAGCGGGATAGACTCTCTGTACGAGCAGTACTTC,CAISESLASGIDSLYEQYF
TRBV4-2,-,TRBD1,TRBJ2-5,TGTGCCAGCAGACCTAGGGACAGCACGTGGGAGACCCAGTACTTC,CASRPRDSTWETQYF
TRBV4-3,-,-,TRBJ2-1,TGCGCCAGCAGCCAAGAATTACAGTCCAATGAGCAGTTCTTC,CASSQELQSNEQFF
TRBV28,once,TRBD1,TRBJ1-1,TGTGCCAGCAGACAAACCCGGGACAGCGGTGCCACTGAAGCTTTCTTT,CASRQTRDSGATEAFF
TRBV7-3,-,-,TRBJ2-1,TGTGCCAGCAGCCGGGACTCTCAGGGTGAGCAGTTCTTC,CASSRDSQGEQFF
TRBV19,-,-,TRBJ2-1,TGTGCCAGTAGGGAGGGGACGGCTGCCAATGAGCAGTTCTTC,CASREGTAANEQFF